The clone carrying this T cell receptor (beta chain) was seen a few times. Its antigen is not identified. These data come from a study of T-cell reconstitution after alpha-beta-depleted transplantation in children. A library of TCRbeta sequences, prepared with unique molecular identifiers, was generated. In TCRdb, the PCR reads were re-called with MiXCR into one record per CDR3 protein. The table lists about 640,000 distinct CDR3 sequences, 10% to 15% of them singletons. Trimming took 0 bases from V and 4 from J, leaving 16 bases between them. This CDR3 has 17 amino acids. The V gene's germline CDR1 is LGHDT and CDR2 YNNKEL (reference sequence). Study-wide findings and caveats: Several hundred expanded graft clones reportedly were the source of alpha-beta T cells about two months after transplant. Hyperexpanded clones declined; after one year, newly produced T cells mostly supplied diversity.

The sequencing used PBMCs, mostly from graft donor cells, collected 360 days after TCRalphabeta/CD19-depleted stem cell transplant. The receptor comes from a male patient younger than 18 who had a stem cell transplant for acute myeloid leukemia, so the T cells may come from the graft donor. This chain links TRBV3-1 with TRBJ2-1, with D unresolved. DNA for the CDR3: TGTGCCAGCAGCCAAGAAGGAGTCGGAGACGGGTACAATGAGCAGTTCTTC. Translating gives CASSQEGVGDGYNEQFF.